This T cell receptor (beta chain) is from a study of blood T cell repertoires in COVID-19. Germline lookup yields CDR1 SGHRS and CDR2 YFSETQ. V lost 2 bases and J 4 bases, leaving 6 bases between the germline ends. The CDR3 totals 13 residues. Sequenced by immunoSEQ multiplex PCR; TCRdb stores in-frame clones only, minus some. The sample records 120,000 or so clones, approximately 74% being singletons. This clonotype was sampled from a man aged 55 to 70 with acute or convalescent COVID-19. Specimen: peripheral blood. V is TRBV5-1 and J is TRBJ2-2; D call uncertain. CDR3 region: CASSLAPTGELFF. CDR3 in DNA: TGCGCCAGCAGCTTAGCCCCCACCGGGGAGCTGTTTTTT.